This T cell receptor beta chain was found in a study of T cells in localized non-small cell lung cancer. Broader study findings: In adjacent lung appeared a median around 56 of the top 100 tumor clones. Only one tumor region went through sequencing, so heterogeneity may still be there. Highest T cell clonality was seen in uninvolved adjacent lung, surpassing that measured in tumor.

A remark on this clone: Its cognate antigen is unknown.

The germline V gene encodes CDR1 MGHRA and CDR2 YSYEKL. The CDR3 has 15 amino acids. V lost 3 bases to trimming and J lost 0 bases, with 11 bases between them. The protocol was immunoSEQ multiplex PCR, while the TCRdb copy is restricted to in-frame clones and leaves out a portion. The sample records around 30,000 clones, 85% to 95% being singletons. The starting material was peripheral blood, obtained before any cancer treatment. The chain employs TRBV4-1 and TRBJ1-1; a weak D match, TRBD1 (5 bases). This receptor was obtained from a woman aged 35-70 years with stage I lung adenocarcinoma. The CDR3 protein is CASSHRTSLNTEAFF. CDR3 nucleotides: TGCGCCAGCAGCCACAGGACAAGCCTGAACACTGAAGCTTTCTTT.